The 9 T cell receptor beta chains reported below all come from one sample, sequenced in a study of blood T cell repertoires in COVID-19 (dated by TCRdb to the early 2020s). The library was generated by the immunoSEQ multiplex PCR assay. TCRdb carries this immuneACCESS record with in-frame sequences only. Its versions omit some clonotypes, under half of them owing to an unresolved V gene in the studies checked, with the rest unexplained. Present in this sample are some 400,000 clones, 85% to 90% of which were seen just once. About 2.9% of the sample belongs to the ten largest clones. The material sequenced was peripheral blood. The receptors stem from a human donor in a cohort sampled during active COVID-19.

The rearrangement uses TRBV6-5 and TRBJ1-2; tentatively, D is TRBD1 (6 bases). The germline gives CDR1 MNHEY, CDR2 SVGAGI. The ends were cut back, 5 bases at V and 5 bases at J, with 12 bases in the middle. The CDR3 length is 13 residues. The CDR3 loop is CASSSLRGYGYTF. For the CDR3, the DNA is TGTGCCAGCAGTAGCCTTAGGGGGTATGGCTACACCTTC.

This chain uses TRBV30 with TRBJ2-7, with 9 bases fitting TRBD2. The V gene's germline CDR1 is GTSNPN and CDR2 SVGIG (reference sequence). The length of the CDR3 is 15 residues. The J segment lost 2 bases and the V segment lost 0 bases, leaving 5 bases of the junction unmatched. CDR3 sequence: CAWSVRLAGTYEQYF. CDR3 coding DNA: TGTGCCTGGAGTGTACGGCTAGCGGGGACCTACGAGCAGTACTTC.

The gene calls are TRBV27 and TRBJ2-1, with D unresolved. CDR1 and CDR2 from the germline V gene are MNHEY and SMNVEV (reference sequence). The CDR3 extends over 14 amino acids. V lost 6 bases and J lost 4, with 13 bases in between. The CDR3 region is CASSPRQPYNEQFF. Here the CDR3 DNA reads TGTGCCAGCAGCCCCAGGCAGCCATACAATGAGCAGTTCTTC.

The CDR3 reads CASSLERGSTEAFF. The DNA of the CDR3 is TGCGCCAGCAGCTTGGAGCGGGGGAGCACTGAAGCTTTCTTT. The rearrangement links TRBV5-1 to TRBJ1-1, with D perhaps TRBD1 (5 bases). The CDR3 covers 14 residues. The germline V gene has CDR1 SGHRS and CDR2 YFSETQ. The V end was cut by 0 bases, the J end by 4 bases, with 10 bases between.

V usage is TRBV6-6 and J usage is TRBJ1-4; no clear D. This CDR3 region has 15 residues. Germline loops: CDR1 MNHNY, CDR2 SVGAGI (reference sequence). V shed 1 base and J shed 7 bases, with 13 bases lying between them. The CDR3 region is CASSYLGIEGEKLFF. The DNA for the CDR3 is TGTGCCAGCAGTTACTTAGGGATTGAGGGTGAAAAACTGTTTTTT.

The J gene is TRBJ1-2, the V gene TRBV6-5; 7 nucleotides match TRBD1. In germline, CDR1 is MNHEY, CDR2 SVGAGI. There are 14 residues in the CDR3. The ends lost 6 bases at V and 6 bases at J; junction bases unmatched: 10. The CDR3 loop is CASRSRGGEHGYTF. CDR3 sequence (DNA): TGTGCCAGCAGGTCCAGAGGGGGCGAGCATGGCTACACCTTC.

Here the CDR3 reads CASSLGQGRGYTF. The CDR3 nucleotides read TGTGCCAGCAGCTTAGGACAGGGGAGAGGCTACACCTTC. The V and J genes are TRBV7-2 and TRBJ1-2, with 8 bases identical to TRBD1. Germline assignment: CDR1 SGHTA and CDR2 FQGNSA. This CDR3 contains 13 residues. The V segment lost 1 base and the J segment 8 bases; nucleotides outside the gene matches: 3.

This chain uses TRBV7-9 with TRBJ1-4; D is perhaps TRBD1 (6 bases). CDR1 is SEHNR and CDR2 is FQNEAQ in the germline V gene (reference sequence). The CDR3 spans 15 residues. V shed 5 bases and J shed 4 bases, with 14 bases lying between them. The CDR3 coding sequence is TGTGCCAGCAGCCGGACGGGGGGGCTTAATGAAAAACTGTTTTTT. It yields the protein CASSRTGGLNEKLFF. Full variable domain (outside the CDR3, taken from reference TRBV7-9 and TRBJ1-4): DTGVSQNPRHKITKRGQNVTFRCDPISEHNRLYWYRQTLGQGPEFLTYFQNEAQLEKSRLLSDRFSAERPKGSFSTLEIQRTEQGDSAMYLCASSRTGGLNEKLFFGSGTQLSVL.

V usage is TRBV11-3 and J usage is TRBJ2-5, with no clear D. This CDR3 is 13 amino acids long. Trimming pared 2 bases from V and 5 bases from J, leaving 9 bases between. Germline V gene sequence: CDR1 SGHNT, CDR2 YENEEA. The CDR3 nucleotides read TGTGCCAGCAGCTTAAGTGCGAGGGAGACCCAGTACTTC. Translating gives CASSLSARETQYF.